This TCR beta chain was observed in a study of cytomegalovirus exposure and HLA in healthy donors. Study-wide findings and caveats: Later, an analysis found that common viral pathogens appeared to be linked with several of the most significant clusters. More clonal expansion characterized HLA-associated TCR beta chains than equally common others in a later analysis.

This clone was seen a few times. Its antigen is unknown. Per germline, CDR1 MNHEY and CDR2 SMNVEV (reference sequence). CDR3 length equals 14 residues. V trimming: 6 bases; J trimming: 4 bases; junction bases outside the gene matches: 7. With 60 Vbeta and 13 Jbeta primers, the PCR was carried out. Authors' methods: Among the unique TCR beta chains that a later analysis counted, 70 million to 85 million in all, some 10 million were shared. Profiling relied on immunoSEQ multiplex PCR, and the TCRdb table lists in-frame clones only, not all of them. D and trimming come from the DNA, and the V and J calls and clone size come from that table. Among 150,000 or so clones listed, roughly three quarters were seen once.

The origin of this receptor is a man in his thirties or forties in good health and CMV-seropositive. The specimen was PBMCs. The chain uses TRBV27 and TRBJ1-1, with 8 bases aligning to TRBD1. CDR3 amino acids: CASSHRDRSTEAFF. CDR3 DNA: TGTGCCAGCAGCCACCGGGACAGGAGCACTGAAGCTTTCTTT.